One T cell receptor beta chain is described in this entry. Its antigen is unidentified. The CDR3 is 15 residues long. The data were taken from a study of Ad26.COV2.S vaccination and SARS-CoV-2 variants. At the level of the study: COV1001, an Ad26.COV2.S trial, supplied this vaccine-arm donor. Ad26.COV2.S, an intramuscular injection, was given once or twice 56 days apart. Study conclusions and caveats: After vaccination, substantial breadth of spike-specific CD8+ and CD4+ responses was reported.

This table comes from immunoSEQ multiplex PCR, and its TCRdb copy is limited to in-frame clones, with some not included. Of around 450,000 clones in the sample, approximately 90% were seen once. Noted treatment: some 20 received Ad26.COV2.S at low or high dose, single or two shots; about 5 received placebo; per-sample allocation not given. Each sample was drawn 63 days after the first injection (of vaccine or placebo). It was an adult aged 18-55 years in Boston who was the donor. The specimen was peripheral blood, collected in a trial of Ad26.COV2.S vaccine versus placebo. The sequence came from a person aged 18-65 years who received the Ad26.COV2.S COVID-19 vaccine or a placebo. The genes are TRBV12-1 and TRBJ2-7; the table's D call TRBD1 went unverified against the DNA. TRBV12-1 is a recognized pseudogene. CDR3 sequence: CASPPGERGHYEQYF. In DNA, the CDR3 is TGTGCCAGTCCCCCTGGAGAGAGGGGGCACTACGAGCAGTACTTC.